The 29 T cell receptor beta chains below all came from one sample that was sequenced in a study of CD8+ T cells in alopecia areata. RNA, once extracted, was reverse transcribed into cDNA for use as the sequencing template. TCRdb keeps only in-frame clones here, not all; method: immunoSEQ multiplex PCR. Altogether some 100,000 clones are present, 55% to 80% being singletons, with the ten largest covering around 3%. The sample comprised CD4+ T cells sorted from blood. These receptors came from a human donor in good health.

The CDR3 reads CASSPNTGDSSYEQYF. In nucleotides, the CDR3 is TGTGCCAGCAGTCCAAATACGGGGGACAGCTCCTACGAGCAGTACTTC. This chain connects TRBV25-1 to TRBJ2-7, with D possibly matching TRBD1 (7 bases). Germline-derived CDR1 and CDR2 are MGHDK and SYGVNS. The CDR3 is made up of 16 amino acids. Trimming removed 5 bases from V and 0 bases from J, with 17 bases in between.

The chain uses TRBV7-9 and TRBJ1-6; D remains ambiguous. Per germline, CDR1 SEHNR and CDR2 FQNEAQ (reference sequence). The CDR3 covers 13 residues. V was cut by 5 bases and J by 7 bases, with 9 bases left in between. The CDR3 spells CASSQEGNSPLHF. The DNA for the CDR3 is TGTGCCAGCAGCCAGGAGGGAAATTCACCCCTCCACTTT.

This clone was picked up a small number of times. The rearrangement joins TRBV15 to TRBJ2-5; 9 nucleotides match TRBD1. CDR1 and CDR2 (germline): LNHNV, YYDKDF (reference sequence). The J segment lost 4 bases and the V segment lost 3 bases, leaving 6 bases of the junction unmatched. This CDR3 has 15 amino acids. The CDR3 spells CATSSRGQGRETQYF. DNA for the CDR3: TGTGCCACCAGCAGTCGTGGACAGGGGAGAGAGACCCAGTACTTC. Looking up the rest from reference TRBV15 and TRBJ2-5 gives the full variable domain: DAMVIQNPRYQVTQFGKPVTLSCSQTLNHNVMYWYQQKSSQAPKLLFHYYDKDFNNEADTPDNFQSRRPNTSFCFLDIRSPGLGDTAMYLCATSSRGQGRETQYFGPGTRLLVL.

The CDR3 here is CASTTGRTGANVLTF. The DNA of the CDR3 is TGTGCCAGTACGACGGGTCGGACTGGGGCCAACGTCCTGACTTTC. The V call is TRBV19, the J call TRBJ2-6, with D hard to call. CDR1 is LNHDA and CDR2 is SQIVND in the germline V gene (reference sequence). V was pared by 7 bases and J by 2 bases, with 12 bases between. This CDR3 is built from 15 residues.

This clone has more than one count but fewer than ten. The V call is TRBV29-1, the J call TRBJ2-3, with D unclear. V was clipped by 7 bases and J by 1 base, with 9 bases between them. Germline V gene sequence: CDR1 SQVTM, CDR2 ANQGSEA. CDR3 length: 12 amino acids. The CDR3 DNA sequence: TGCAGCGCCGTACGGGGCACAGATACGCAGTATTTT. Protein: CSAVRGTDTQYF.

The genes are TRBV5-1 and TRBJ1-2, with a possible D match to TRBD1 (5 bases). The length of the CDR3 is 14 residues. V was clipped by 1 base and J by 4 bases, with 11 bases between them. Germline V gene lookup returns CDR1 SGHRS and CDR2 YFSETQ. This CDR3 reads CASSLRGRGYGYTF. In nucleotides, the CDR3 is TGCGCCAGCAGCTTGCGGGGACGCGGCTATGGCTACACCTTC.

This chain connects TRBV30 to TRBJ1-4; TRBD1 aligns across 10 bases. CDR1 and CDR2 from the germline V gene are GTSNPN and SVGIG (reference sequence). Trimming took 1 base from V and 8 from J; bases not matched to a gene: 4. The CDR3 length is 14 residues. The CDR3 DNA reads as TGTGCCTGGAGTGCCGGGACAGGGGAGGAAAAACTGTTTTTT. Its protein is CAWSAGTGEEKLFF.

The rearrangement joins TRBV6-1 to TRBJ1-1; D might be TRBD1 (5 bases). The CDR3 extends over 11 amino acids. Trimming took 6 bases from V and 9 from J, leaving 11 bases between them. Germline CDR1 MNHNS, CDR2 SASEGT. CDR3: CASSSGTKAFF. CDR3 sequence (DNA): TGTGCCAGCAGCTCCGGGACGAAAGCTTTCTTT.

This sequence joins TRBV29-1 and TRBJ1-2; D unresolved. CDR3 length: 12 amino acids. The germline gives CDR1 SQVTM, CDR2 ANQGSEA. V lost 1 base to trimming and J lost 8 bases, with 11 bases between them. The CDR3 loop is CSVEGGSRGYTF. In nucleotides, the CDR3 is TGCAGCGTTGAAGGGGGATCCCGAGGCTACACCTTC.

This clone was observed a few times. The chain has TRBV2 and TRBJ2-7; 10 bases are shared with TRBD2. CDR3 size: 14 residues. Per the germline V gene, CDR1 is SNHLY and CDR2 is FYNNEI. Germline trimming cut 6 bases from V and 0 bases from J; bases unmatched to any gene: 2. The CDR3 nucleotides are TGTGCCAGCAGGGGGACTAGCGCCTCCTACGAGCAGTACTTC. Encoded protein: CASRGTSASYEQYF.

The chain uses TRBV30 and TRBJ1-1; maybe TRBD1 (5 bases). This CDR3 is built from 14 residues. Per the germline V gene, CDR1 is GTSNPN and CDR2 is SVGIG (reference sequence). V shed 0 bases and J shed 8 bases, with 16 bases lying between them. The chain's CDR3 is CAWSVYTGALEAFF. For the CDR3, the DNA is TGTGCCTGGAGTGTCTACACCGGGGCGTTGGAAGCTTTCTTT.

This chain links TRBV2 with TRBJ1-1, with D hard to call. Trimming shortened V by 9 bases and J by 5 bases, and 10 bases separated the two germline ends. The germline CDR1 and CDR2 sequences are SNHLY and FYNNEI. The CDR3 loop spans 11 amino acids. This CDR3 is CASEGPTEAFF. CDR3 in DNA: TGTGCCAGTGAAGGGCCTACTGAAGCTTTCTTT.

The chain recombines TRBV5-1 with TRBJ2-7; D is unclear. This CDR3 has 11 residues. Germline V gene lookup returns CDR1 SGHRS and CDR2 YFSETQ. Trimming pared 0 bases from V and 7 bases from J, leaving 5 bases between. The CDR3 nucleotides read TGCGCCAGCAGCTTGGAGAGTGAGCAGTACTTC. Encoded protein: CASSLESEQYF.

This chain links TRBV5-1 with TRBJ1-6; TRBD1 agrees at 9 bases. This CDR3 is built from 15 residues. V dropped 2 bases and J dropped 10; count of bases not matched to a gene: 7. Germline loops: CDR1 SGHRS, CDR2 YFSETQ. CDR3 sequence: CASSFEGQGRSPLHF. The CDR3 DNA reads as TGCGCCAGCAGCTTTGAAGGACAGGGGAGATCACCCCTCCACTTT.

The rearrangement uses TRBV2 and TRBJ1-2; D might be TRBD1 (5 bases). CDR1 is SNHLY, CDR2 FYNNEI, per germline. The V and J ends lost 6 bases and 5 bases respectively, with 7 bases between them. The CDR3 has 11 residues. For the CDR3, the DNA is TGTGCCAGCAGCCCAGGGTATGGCTACACCTTC. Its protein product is CASSPGYGYTF.

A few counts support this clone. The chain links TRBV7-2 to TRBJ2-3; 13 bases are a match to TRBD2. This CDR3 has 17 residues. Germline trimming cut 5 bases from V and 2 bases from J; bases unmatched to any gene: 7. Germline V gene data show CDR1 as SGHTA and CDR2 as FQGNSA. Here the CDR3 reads CASSPRGTSGVTDTQYF. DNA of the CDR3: TGTGCCAGCAGCCCTAGAGGGACTAGCGGGGTCACAGATACGCAGTATTTT.

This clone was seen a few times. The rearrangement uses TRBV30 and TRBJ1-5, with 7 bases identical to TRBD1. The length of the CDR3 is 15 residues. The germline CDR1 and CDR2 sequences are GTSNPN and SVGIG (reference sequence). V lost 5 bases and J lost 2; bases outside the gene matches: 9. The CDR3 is CAWAAGTVGNQPQHF. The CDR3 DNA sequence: TGTGCCTGGGCCGCCGGGACAGTAGGCAATCAGCCCCAGCATTTT.

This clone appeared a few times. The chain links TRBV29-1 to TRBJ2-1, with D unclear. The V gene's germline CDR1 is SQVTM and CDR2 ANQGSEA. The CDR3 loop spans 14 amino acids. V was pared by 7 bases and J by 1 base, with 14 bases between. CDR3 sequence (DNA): TGCAGCGGGTCGGACCCAGGATCCTACAATGAGCAGTTCTTC. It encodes CSGSDPGSYNEQFF.

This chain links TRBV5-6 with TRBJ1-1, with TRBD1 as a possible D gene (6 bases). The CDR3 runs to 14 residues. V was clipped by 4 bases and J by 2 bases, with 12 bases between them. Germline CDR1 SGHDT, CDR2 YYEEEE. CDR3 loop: CASSPGEKNTEAFF. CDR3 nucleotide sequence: TGTGCCAGCAGCCCAGGGGAAAAAAACACTGAAGCTTTCTTT.

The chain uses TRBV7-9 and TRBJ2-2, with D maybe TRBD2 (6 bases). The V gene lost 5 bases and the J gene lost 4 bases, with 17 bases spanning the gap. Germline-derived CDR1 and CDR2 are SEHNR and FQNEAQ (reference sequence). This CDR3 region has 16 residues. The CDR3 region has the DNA TGTGCCAGCAGCCCCGTGTCGGGGGAGCTCACCGGGGAGCTGTTTTTT. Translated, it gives CASSPVSGELTGELFF.

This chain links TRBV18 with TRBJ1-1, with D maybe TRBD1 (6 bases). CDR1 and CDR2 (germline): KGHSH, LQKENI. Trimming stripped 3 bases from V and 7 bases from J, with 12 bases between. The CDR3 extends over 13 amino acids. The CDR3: CASSPGFRGEAFF. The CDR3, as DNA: TGTGCCAGCTCACCTGGTTTCAGGGGTGAAGCTTTCTTT.

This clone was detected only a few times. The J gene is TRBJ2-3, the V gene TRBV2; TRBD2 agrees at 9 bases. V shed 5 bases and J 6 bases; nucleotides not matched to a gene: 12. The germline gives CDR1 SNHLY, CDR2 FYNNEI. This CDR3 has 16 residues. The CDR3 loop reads CASSSWRGGPGDTQYF. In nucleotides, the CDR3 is TGTGCCAGCAGTTCTTGGCGGGGGGGCCCCGGGGATACGCAGTATTTT.

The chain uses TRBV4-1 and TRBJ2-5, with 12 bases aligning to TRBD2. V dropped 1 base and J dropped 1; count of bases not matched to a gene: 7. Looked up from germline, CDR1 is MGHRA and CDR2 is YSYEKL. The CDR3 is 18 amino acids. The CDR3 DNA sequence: TGCGCCAGCAGCCAAGTTCTGACTAGCGGGGGTCCCCAAGAGACCCAGTACTTC. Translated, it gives CASSQVLTSGGPQETQYF.

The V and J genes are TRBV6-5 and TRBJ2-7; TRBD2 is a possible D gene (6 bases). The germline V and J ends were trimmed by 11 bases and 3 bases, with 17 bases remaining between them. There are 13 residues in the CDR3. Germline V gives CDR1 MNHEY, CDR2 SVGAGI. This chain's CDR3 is CAGARRRGYEQYF. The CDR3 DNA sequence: TGTGCCGGGGCGCGGCGGCGGGGCTACGAGCAGTACTTC.

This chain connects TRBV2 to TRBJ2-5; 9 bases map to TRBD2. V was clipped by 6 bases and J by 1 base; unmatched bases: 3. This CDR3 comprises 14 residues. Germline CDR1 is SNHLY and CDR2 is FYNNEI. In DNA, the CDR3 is TGTGCCAGCAGCCAGACTAGCGGCCAAGAGACCCAGTACTTC. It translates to CASSQTSGQETQYF.

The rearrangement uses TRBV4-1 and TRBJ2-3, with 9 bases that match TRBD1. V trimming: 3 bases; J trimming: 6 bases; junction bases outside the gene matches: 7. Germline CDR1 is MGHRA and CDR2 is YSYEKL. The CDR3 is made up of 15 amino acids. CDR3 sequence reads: CASSQPGQGRDTQYF. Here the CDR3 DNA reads TGCGCCAGCAGCCAGCCCGGACAGGGGCGGGATACGCAGTATTTT.

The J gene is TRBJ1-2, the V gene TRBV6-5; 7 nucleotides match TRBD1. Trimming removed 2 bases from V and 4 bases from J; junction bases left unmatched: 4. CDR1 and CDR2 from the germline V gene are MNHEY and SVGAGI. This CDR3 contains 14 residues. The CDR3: CASSYLGQIYGYTF. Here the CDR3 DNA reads TGTGCCAGCAGTTACCTGGGACAGATCTATGGCTACACCTTC.

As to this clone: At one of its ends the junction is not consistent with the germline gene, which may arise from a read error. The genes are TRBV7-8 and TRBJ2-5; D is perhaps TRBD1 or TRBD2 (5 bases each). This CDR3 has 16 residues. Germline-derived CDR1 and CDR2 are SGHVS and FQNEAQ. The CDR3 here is CASSLAASRVGETQYF. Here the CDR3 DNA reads TGTGCCAGCAGCCTAGCCGCGAGCAGGGTAGGGGAGACCCAGTACTTC.

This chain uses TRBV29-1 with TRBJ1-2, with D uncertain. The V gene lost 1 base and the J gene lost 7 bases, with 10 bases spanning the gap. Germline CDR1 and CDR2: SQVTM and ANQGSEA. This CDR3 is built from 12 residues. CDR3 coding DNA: TGCAGCGTTGAAGTTGGCCTGCGTGGCTACACCTTC. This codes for CSVEVGLRGYTF.